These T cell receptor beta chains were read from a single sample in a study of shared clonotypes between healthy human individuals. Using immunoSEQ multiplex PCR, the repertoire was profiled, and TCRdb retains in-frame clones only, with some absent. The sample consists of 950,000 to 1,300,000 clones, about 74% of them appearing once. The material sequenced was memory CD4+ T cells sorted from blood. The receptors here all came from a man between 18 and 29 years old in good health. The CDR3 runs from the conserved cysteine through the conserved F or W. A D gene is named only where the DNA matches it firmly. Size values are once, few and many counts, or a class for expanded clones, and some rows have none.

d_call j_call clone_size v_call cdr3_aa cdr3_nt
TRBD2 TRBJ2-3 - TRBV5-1 CASSFDAGVSDTQYF TGCGCCAGCAGCTTCGATGCGGGAGTGTCAGATACGCAGTATTTT
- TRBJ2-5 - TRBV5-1 CASSLDIGGTTQATQYF TGCGCCAGCAGCTTGGATATAGGTGGGACAACCCAAGCGACCCAGTACTTC
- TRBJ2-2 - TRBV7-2 CASSLGFTGELFF TGTGCCAGCAGCTTAGGATTCACCGGGGAGCTGTTTTTT
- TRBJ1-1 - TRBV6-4 CASRRDRNTEAFF TGTGCCAGCCGCAGGGACCGGAACACTGAAGCTTTCTTT
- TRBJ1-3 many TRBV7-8 CASSPRVLNGNTIYF TGTGCCAGCAGCCCTAGGGTCTTGAACGGAAACACCATATATTTT
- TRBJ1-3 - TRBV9 CASSRTGTSSGNTIYF TGTGCCAGCAGCCGAACAGGGACGAGCTCTGGAAACACCATATATTTT
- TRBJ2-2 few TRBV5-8 CASSAVGASTGELFF TGTGCCAGCAGCGCGGTCGGGGCAAGCACCGGGGAGCTGTTTTTT
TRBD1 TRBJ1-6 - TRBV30 CAWSLQPDRFGSPLHF TGTGCCTGGAGTCTACAACCGGACAGGTTTGGATCACCCCTCCACTTT
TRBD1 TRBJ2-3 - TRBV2 CASSKGTGGDTQYF TGTGCCAGCAGTAAAGGGACAGGGGGAGATACGCAGTATTTT
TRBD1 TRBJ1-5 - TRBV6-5 CASQTGTYQPQHF TGTGCCAGCCAGACAGGGACCTATCAGCCCCAGCATTTT
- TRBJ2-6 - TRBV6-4 CASSAGGGGGLANVLTF TGTGCCAGCAGTGCGGGAGGAGGGGGCGGGCTGGCCAACGTCCTGACTTTC
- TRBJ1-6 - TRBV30 CAWSLHNSPLHF TGTGCCTGGAGTCTCCACAATTCACCCCTCCACTTT
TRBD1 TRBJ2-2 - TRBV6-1 CASSARQGDTGELFF TGTGCCAGCAGTGCCCGACAGGGGGACACCGGGGAGCTGTTTTTT
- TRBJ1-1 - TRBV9 CASSVAEGTYTEAFF TGTGCCAGCAGCGTAGCGGAGGGGACGTACACTGAAGCTTTCTTT
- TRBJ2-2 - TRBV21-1 CASSKAGKSGELFF TGTGCCAGCAGCAAAGCAGGGAAGAGCGGGGAGCTGTTTTTT
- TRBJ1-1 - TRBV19 CASRRASTANTEAFF TGTGCCAGTAGAAGGGCCTCAACCGCGAACACTGAAGCTTTCTTT
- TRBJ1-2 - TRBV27 CASSAQGWGSGGYTF TGTGCCAGCAGTGCTCAGGGATGGGGGAGTGGGGGCTACACCTTC
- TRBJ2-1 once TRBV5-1 CASSLRGEGNEQFF TGCGCCAGCAGCTTGAGAGGTGAGGGGAATGAGCAGTTCTTC
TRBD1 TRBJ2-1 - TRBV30 CAWSLTTGSGSEQFF TGTGCCTGGAGTCTCACGACAGGGTCTGGTTCTGAGCAGTTCTTC
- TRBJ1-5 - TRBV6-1 CASSDSYRGNQPQHF TGTGCCAGCAGTGACTCTTACAGGGGCAATCAGCCCCAGCATTTT
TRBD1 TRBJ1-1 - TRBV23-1 CASSQSRGGPGQGSTEAFF TGCGCCAGCAGTCAATCTCGGGGGGGGCCGGGACAGGGAAGCACTGAAGCTTTCTTT
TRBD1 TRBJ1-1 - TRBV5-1 CASSTTTGVNTEAFF TGCGCCAGCAGCACGACGACAGGGGTGAACACTGAAGCTTTCTTT
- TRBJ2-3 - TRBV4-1 CASSQRTGLTGTDTQYF TGCGCCAGCAGCCAACGAACGGGACTTACAGGGACAGATACGCAGTATTTT
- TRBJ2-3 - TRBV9 CASGAVPSTDTQYF TGTGCCAGCGGGGCCGTCCCTAGCACAGATACGCAGTATTTT
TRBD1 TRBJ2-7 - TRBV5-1 CASSLEGQTYEQYF TGCGCCAGCAGCTTGGAGGGACAGACCTACGAGCAGTACTTC
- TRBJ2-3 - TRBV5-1 CASSPGGQSTDTQYF TGCGCCAGCAGCCCCGGAGGGCAAAGCACAGATACGCAGTATTTT
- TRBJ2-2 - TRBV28 CASIWGANTNTGELFF TGTGCCAGCATATGGGGGGCCAACACGAACACCGGGGAGCTGTTTTTT
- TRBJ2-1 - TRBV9 CASSGTRNYNEQFF TGTGCCAGCAGCGGAACCAGGAATTACAATGAGCAGTTCTTC
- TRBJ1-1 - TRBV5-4 CASSLEQGYALRTEAFF TGTGCCAGCAGCTTGGAACAGGGCTACGCCCTCCGCACTGAAGCTTTCTTT
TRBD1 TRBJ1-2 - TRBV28 CASRRDSAPNYGYTF TGTGCCAGCAGGCGGGACAGTGCGCCTAACTATGGCTACACCTTC
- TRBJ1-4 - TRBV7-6 CASSLVVGEKLFF TGTGCCAGCAGCTTGGTTGTTGGAGAAAAACTGTTTTTT
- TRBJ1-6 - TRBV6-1 CASTATTQSPLHF TGTGCCAGCACCGCGACCACACAGTCACCCCTCCACTTT
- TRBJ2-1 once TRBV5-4 CASSQALYNEQFF TGTGCCAGCAGCCAGGCACTCTACAATGAGCAGTTCTTC
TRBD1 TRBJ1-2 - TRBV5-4 CASSLPTGSGYTF TGTGCCAGCAGCTTGCCGACAGGGAGCGGCTACACCTTC
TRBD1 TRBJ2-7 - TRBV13 CASSLGARQGADEQYF TGTGCCAGCAGCTTAGGGGCTCGACAGGGGGCGGACGAGCAGTACTTC
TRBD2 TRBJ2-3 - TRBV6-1 CASSKGTSGTDTQYF TGTGCCAGCAGTAAAGGGACTAGCGGGACCGATACGCAGTATTTT
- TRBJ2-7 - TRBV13 CASSRGTVRGEQYF TGTGCCAGCAGCAGGGGGACGGTTCGGGGCGAGCAGTACTTC
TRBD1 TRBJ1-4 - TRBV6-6 CASRQGQSNEKLFF TGTGCCAGCAGACAGGGGCAGTCTAATGAAAAACTGTTTTTT
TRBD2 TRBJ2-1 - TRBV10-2 CASRLAGGEGNEQFF TGCGCCAGCAGATTAGCGGGAGGGGAAGGCAATGAGCAGTTCTTC
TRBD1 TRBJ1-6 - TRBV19 CASGDRDRGSPLHF TGTGCCAGCGGAGACAGGGATCGAGGATCACCCCTCCACTTT
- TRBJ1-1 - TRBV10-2 CASSEYYTEAFF TGCGCCAGCAGTGAATATTACACTGAAGCTTTCTTT
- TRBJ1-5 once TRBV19 CASSMTVYSNQPQHF TGTGCCAGTAGTATGACAGTTTATAGCAATCAGCCCCAGCATTTT
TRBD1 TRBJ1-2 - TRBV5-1 CASSTSTGGAYGYTF TGCGCCAGCAGCACCTCGACAGGGGGGGCCTATGGCTACACCTTC
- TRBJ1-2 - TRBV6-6 CASAGDYGYTF TGTGCCAGCGCAGGGGATTATGGCTACACCTTC
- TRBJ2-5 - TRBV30 CAWSVPYEYETQYF TGTGCCTGGAGTGTACCTTACGAGTACGAGACCCAGTACTTC
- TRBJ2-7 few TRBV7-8 CASSLVGGGYSYEQYF TGTGCCAGCAGCTTAGTAGGTGGGGGATACTCCTACGAGCAGTACTTC
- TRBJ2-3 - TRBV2 CASSKQGTPDTQYF TGTGCCAGCAGCAAACAGGGAACCCCAGATACGCAGTATTTT
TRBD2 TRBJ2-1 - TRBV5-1 CASRLAGDYNEQFF TGCGCCAGCAGACTAGCGGGAGACTACAATGAGCAGTTCTTC
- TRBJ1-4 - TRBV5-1 CASRENRDEKLFF TGCGCCAGCAGAGAAAACAGGGATGAGAAACTGTTTTTT